This T cell receptor beta chain was identified in a study of regulatory T cells in long-lasting Graves disease (dated by TCRdb to 2020 to 2022). For the study in its entirety: Patients with newly diagnosed Graves' disease had been on antithyroid drugs for under 3 months. Peripheral blood TCR sequencing and RNA sequencing compared persistent Graves' disease patients with newly diagnosed Graves' disease patients. The study was registered as a clinical trial and conducted in China. A total of roughly 33 samples were covered by TCR sequencing, comprising roughly 13 persistent and 20 or so newly diagnosed Graves' disease patients. The research as a whole found: Only the TCR beta chain was sequenced and analyzed. Preferential use of TRBV28, TRBJ1-2 and TRBJ2-5 was observed in persistent disease, whereas TRBV20-1 and TRBJ2-1 were favored in newly diagnosed disease. As a limitation, the authors acknowledged that the small sample size may reduce accuracy. Patients with persistent disease shared more public clonotypes (about 2,900) than newly diagnosed patients did (nearly 1,000). Because the primary lesion, thyroid tissue, could not be accessed, the study looked at peripheral blood alone. Persistent Graves' disease patients showed lower TCR Shannon entropy and fewer highly expanded clones than newly diagnosed patients, suggesting clonal expansion.

Based on the germline V gene, the CDR1 and CDR2 sequences are MGHRA and YSYEKL. From cysteine to phenylalanine, the CDR3 is 13 amino acids long. CDR3 DNA only is kept here, 39 bases in frame from base 1. The V end loses 1 base and the J end loses 7 bases, and a stretch of 8 bases separates them. The intended sense of this specimen's time point label: newly diagnosed GD, antithyroid drugs for less than 3 months. RNA was extracted from PBMCs in TRIzol for both TCR sequencing and RNA sequencing. The diagnosis of Graves' disease was made according to American Thyroid Association guidelines. Patients were recruited from an endocrinology department in Xi'an, China. Each patient gave about 10 milliliters of peripheral blood, collected in an EDTA anticoagulant tube. Ficoll Paque Plus density gradient separation was used to isolate PBMCs, and no further T cell sorting was performed. An Agilent 2100 Bioanalyzer and agarose gel were used to check RNA quality, and a NanoDrop 2000 was used to measure RNA concentration.

Libraries were prepared through multiplex PCR. The sequencing machine was an Illumina HiSeq 4000. TCR beta libraries were built with iRepertoire HTBI primers and Arm-PCR amplification of CDR3 regions. Before sequencing, the PCR products underwent gel purification. The published analysis was carried out like this. A total of roughly 58 TRBV and some 15 TRBJ segments were identified across samples and were used for gene usage analysis of CDR3 amino acid clonotypes. COPE and FqMerger were used to merge filtered high-quality paired reads into contigs. BLAST was used to align contigs to the IMGT TRBV, TRBD and TRBJ reference genes, and CDR3 was defined following IMGT. Any clonotype with a frequency above 0.1% was classified as a highly expanded clone. Shannon entropy was used to measure repertoire diversity, and the Gini coefficient was used to measure V-J evenness. A clonotype was considered public if more than one individual shared it. TCRdb trimmed the raw reads at Q25, called clones with MiXCR and kept productive beta chains. Identical CDR3 protein sequences are pooled into one entry, listed with their most common genes and DNA. These V and J calls derive from TCRdb rather than the authors' analysis. The sample table shows roughly 320,000 distinct CDR3 sequences, and around 15% are seen once. The ten largest account for less than 35% of the sample.

Ten or more counts support this clonotype. Its antigen specificity is not known. Base qualities are not recorded, but no much larger clone differs from it by a single base. This same sample was also taken into another study, of T cells in Graves' hyperthyroidism and ophthalmopathy. That second report states: Stable Graves' hyperthyroidism was defined as the absence of progression to ophthalmopathy over 18 months of follow-up. Hyperthyroidism patients were newly diagnosed, with disease duration under 2 months, and aged 18 to 65 years. Exclusion was applied to patients with uncontrolled infections, other autoimmune diseases, pregnancy or lactation. Diagnoses were based on clinical symptoms, serum thyroxine and TRAb, thyroid ultrasound and orbital computed tomography. The first round of RT-PCR for the TCR CDR3 was performed with the HTBI primer set and the Qiagen OneStep RT-PCR kit. Most expanded thyroid clonotypes (frequency above 0.001) were also found in blood, which suggests that blood repertoires may mirror thyroid immune responses. In cross-validation, a model built on a 13 V-J signature told ophthalmopathy apart from stable hyperthyroidism with 85% to 90% sensitivity and 81% to 82% specificity, and in testing the same model reached 80%/75%. In validation, the model predicted progression to ophthalmopathy a median of roughly 6.2 months before onset, with roughly 70% sensitivity and roughly 73% specificity. To identify distinguishing TCR V-J signatures, a discovery cohort of 90 to 100 patients was used, comprising 40 to 45 with Graves' ophthalmopathy and around 60 with stable Graves' hyperthyroidism. An independent validation cohort of fewer than 20 hyperthyroidism patients and more than 15 patients who later progressed to ophthalmopathy tested prospective prediction of ophthalmopathy. For training and testing, the 95 to 100 patients in the discovery cohort were randomly divided in a 7:3 ratio. Thyroid tissue and blood T-cell repertoires from about six Graves' hyperthyroidism patients were also compared in the study. After sampling, hyperthyroidism patients received methimazole starting at 30 mg daily, and ophthalmopathy patients received high-dose intravenous methylprednisolone. The libraries were constructed in a second round of multiplex PCR and then size-selected and purified. Sequencing of the libraries was done on an Illumina HiSeq2000 using paired-end 100 bp reads. Raw data were processed with SOAPnuke, discarding reads with adapters, uncalled bases, mean Phred below 15, or no exact constant-primer or identifier match. High-quality paired reads were merged with COPE v1.2.5, and unique nucleotide sequences were defined as clonotypes. MiTCR v1.1 was used to align clonotypes to the IMGT TRBV, TRBD and TRBJ reference segments. Only V-J combinations with frequency above 0.0001, covering about 99% of repertoires, were analysed. The TCS score was defined as the ratio of F50 (clonal expansion) to E x V (chaos), calculated using BLOSUM62-based TCRdist between CDR3 peptides within each V-J. Welch's t-statistics and random forest reduced around 520 V-J features to 13, which were used in a naive Bayes classifier (R e1071). No statistical method was used to fix the sample size in advance, and group allocation was not hidden from the investigators. The paper describes TCR Vbeta CDR3 sequencing of about 140 peripheral blood samples, made up of some 40 ophthalmopathy patients, roughly 72 hyperthyroidism patients and 17 progressor patients.

The V and J segments used are TRBV4-1 and TRBJ1-5; the D segment cannot be called with confidence. Sequenced here: peripheral blood mononuclear cells (PBMCs), sampled at new diagnosis, from a patient treated with antithyroid drugs. This receptor was obtained from a man between 35 and 55 years old with Graves disease. Donor details come from another sample of the same person, matched by shared clones. The CDR3 protein: CASSQVWRQPQHF. The nucleotide sequence reads as follows: TGCGCCAGCAGCCAAGTATGGAGGCAGCCCCAGCATTTT.